One sample yielded the 23 T cell receptor beta chains listed below, sequenced in a study of T cell responses to AZD1222 COVID-19 vaccine. Using immunoSEQ multiplex PCR, the repertoire was profiled, and TCRdb retains in-frame clones only, with some absent. The sample shows 96,000 or so clones, 85% to 90% of them seen only once. Sequences were derived from peripheral blood, sampled on day 0 of AZD1222 vaccination. The source of these receptors is an adult in good health.

This chain links TRBV7-9 with TRBJ2-7; D call uncertain. V lost 5 bases to trimming and J lost 3 bases, with 11 bases between them. The CDR3 has 13 amino acids. CDR1 SEHNR and CDR2 FQNEAQ come from the germline V gene (reference sequence). The CDR3 region has the DNA TGTGCCAGCAGCCAGACCGAACTCTACGAGCAGTACTTC. Protein sequence: CASSQTELYEQYF.

The CDR3 loop reads CASSVREDNEQFF. CDR3 in DNA: TGTGCCAGCAGTGTCCGGGAAGACAATGAGCAGTTCTTC. The V and J genes are TRBV12-3 or TRBV12-4 and TRBJ2-1; the D gene is possibly TRBD2 (5 bases). With 5 bases removed from V and 5 bases from J, the gap between germline ends came to 10 bases. The CDR3 sequence is 13 residues long.

The chain is built from TRBV6-5 and TRBJ2-7; the D gene is possibly TRBD1 (5 bases). V was cut by 4 bases and J by 2 bases, with 12 bases left in between. CDR1 is MNHEY, CDR2 SVGAGI, per germline. This CDR3 is built from 14 residues. The CDR3 coding sequence is TGTGCCAGCAGTTCCCTTGGGGCGGCCTACGAGCAGTACTTC. It translates to CASSSLGAAYEQYF.

The rearrangement uses TRBV13 and TRBJ1-5, with TRBD1 matching over 11 bases. Germline CDR1 and CDR2: PRHDT and FYEKMQ (reference sequence). The CDR3 consists of 15 residues. Trimming removed 6 bases from V and 1 base from J; junction bases left unmatched: 2. The CDR3 protein is CASSGTGGSNQPQHF. The CDR3 coding sequence is TGTGCCAGCAGTGGGACAGGGGGAAGCAATCAGCCCCAGCATTTT.

This chain uses TRBV4-3 with TRBJ2-7; 13 nucleotides align to TRBD2. CDR3 length equals 18 residues. Germline V gene sequence: CDR1 LGHNA, CDR2 YSLEER. The junction had 10 bases not matched to a gene; V was cut back by 0 bases and J by 5 bases. CDR3 sequence reads: CASSQELRTSGSIHEQYF. The CDR3 nucleotides are TGCGCCAGCAGCCAAGAGCTTAGGACTAGCGGGAGTATCCACGAGCAGTACTTC.

This clone was seen only once. The V gene is TRBV5-5, the J gene TRBJ2-5; 10 bases align to TRBD1. The CDR3 runs to 14 residues. The V segment lost 7 bases and the J segment 5 bases; nucleotides outside the gene matches: 8. CDR1 SGHKS and CDR2 YYEKEE come from the germline V gene (reference sequence). CDR3 DNA: TGTGCCAGCCACTTAGGGACAGGGGCGGAGACCCAGTACTTC. Its protein product is CASHLGTGAETQYF. The full variable domain, its missing parts supplied by reference TRBV5-5 and TRBJ2-5, is DAGVTQSPTHLIKTRGQQVTLRCSPISGHKSVSWYQQVLGQGPQFIFQYYEKEERGRGNFPDRFSARQFPNYSSELNVNALLLGDSALYLCASHLGTGAETQYFGPGTRLLVL.

This chain connects TRBV27 to TRBJ2-7, with 8 bases identical to TRBD2. V was pared by 5 bases and J by 0 bases, with 6 bases of the junction left unmatched. The CDR3 covers 15 residues. Germline V CDR1 and CDR2: MNHEY, SMNVEV (reference sequence). The CDR3 DNA is TGTGCCAGCAGTGATCCGGGAGGGAGCTCCTACGAGCAGTACTTC. Its protein product is CASSDPGGSSYEQYF.

The chain joins TRBV28 to TRBJ1-2; D not resolved. The CDR3 runs 12 residues. Looked up from germline, CDR1 is MDHEN and CDR2 is SYDVKM. V was clipped by 7 bases and J by 6 bases, with 12 bases between them. DNA of the CDR3: TGTGCCAGCAACCAAGGGCCGAATGGCTACACCTTC. Amino acid sequence: CASNQGPNGYTF.

This clone appeared a few times. J is TRBJ2-7 and V is TRBV19; no clear D gene. The CDR3 contains 12 residues. The V and J ends lost 5 bases and 3 bases respectively, with 8 bases between them. Germline CDR1 and CDR2: LNHDA and SQIVND (reference sequence). CDR3 DNA: TGTGCCAGTAGTTCGCGTAGCTACGAGCAGTACTTC. Protein sequence: CASSSRSYEQYF.

As DNA, the CDR3 is TGCGCCAGCAGCTCCGTGGCGGGAGGGCCTAACAATGAGCAGTTCTTC. It codes for CASSSVAGGPNNEQFF. This chain joins TRBV5-1 and TRBJ2-1; the match to TRBD2 covers 9 bases. The germline CDR1 and CDR2 sequences are SGHRS and YFSETQ. The CDR3 covers 16 residues. V gave up 3 bases and J gave up 5 bases; unmatched junction bases: 9.

V and J are TRBV27 and TRBJ1-3; D not resolved. Germline V lookup: CDR1 MNHEY, CDR2 SMNVEV (reference sequence). The CDR3 sequence is 13 residues long. Trimming pared 2 bases from V and 1 base from J, leaving 3 bases between. CDR3 sequence (DNA): TGTGCCAGCAGTTTAATGTCTGGAAACACCATATATTTT. It is translated as CASSLMSGNTIYF.

The V and J genes are TRBV7-2 and TRBJ2-3; D is ambiguous. The V end was cut by 1 base, the J end by 6 bases, with 11 bases between. Looked up from germline, CDR1 is SGHTA and CDR2 is FQGNSA. The CDR3 is made up of 14 amino acids. The CDR3 region has the DNA TGTGCCAGCAGCTTAGGGGTATATGTGGATACGCAGTATTTT. Amino acids: CASSLGVYVDTQYF.

This rearrangement joins TRBV4-1 to TRBJ1-5; D is unresolved. CDR1 is MGHRA, CDR2 YSYEKL, per germline. Between the trimmed V and J ends, which lost 5 bases and 5 bases, there was a span of 10 bases. The CDR3 sequence is 13 residues long. The CDR3 coding sequence is TGCGCCAGCAGCGTTAGTCGGTATCAGCCCCAGCATTTT. It yields the protein CASSVSRYQPQHF.

This chain connects TRBV18 to TRBJ2-2, with a possible D match to TRBD2 (6 bases). Germline CDR1 and CDR2: KGHSH and LQKENI. V gave up 8 bases and J gave up 6 bases, with 10 bases separating them. The CDR3 totals 12 residues. CDR3 loop: CASDGGSGELFF. The CDR3 coding sequence is TGTGCCAGCGACGGAGGGTCCGGGGAGCTGTTTTTT.

This rearrangement joins TRBV28 to TRBJ2-1; D remains unclear. CDR1 is MDHEN and CDR2 is SYDVKM in the germline V gene. Trimming removed 7 bases at V and 9 bases at J, with 10 bases between. The CDR3 is 11 amino acids. CDR3 nucleotide sequence: TGTGCCAGCACCCAAGGGTTTGAGCAGTTCTTC. It yields the protein CASTQGFEQFF.

In this sample, this clone turned up once. The chain couples TRBV6-5 to TRBJ1-6; D gene ambiguous. The V end was cut by 7 bases, the J end by 13 bases, with 14 bases between. Germline assignment: CDR1 MNHEY and CDR2 SVGAGI. The CDR3 spans 12 residues. As DNA, the CDR3 is TGTGCCAGCATAGACCCGCCGGGGCCCCTCCACTTT. It specifies CASIDPPGPLHF.

V is TRBV7-9 and J is TRBJ2-2; tentatively, D is TRBD2 (6 bases). Germline lookup yields CDR1 SEHNR and CDR2 FQNEAQ (reference sequence). This CDR3 region has 17 residues. The V end was cut by 5 bases, the J end by 0 bases, with 16 bases between. This CDR3 is CASSPPVAGPNTGELFF. The CDR3, as DNA: TGTGCCAGCAGCCCCCCCGTGGCGGGACCGAACACCGGGGAGCTGTTTTTT.

J is TRBJ1-2 and V is TRBV15, with 11 bases that match TRBD1. V lost 5 bases, J lost 6 bases, and 8 bases stayed unmatched. Germline CDR1 LNHNV, CDR2 YYDKDF (reference sequence). CDR3 length: 15 residues. This CDR3 is CATSGPGQGVHGYTF. In DNA form, the CDR3 reads TGTGCCACCAGCGGACCGGGACAGGGGGTTCATGGCTACACCTTC.

V gene TRBV19 combines with J gene TRBJ2-7, with TRBD1 matching 7 bases. Trimming at V came to 4 bases and at J to 2 bases, leaving 5 bases not matched to a gene. CDR1 LNHDA and CDR2 SQIVND come from the germline V gene (reference sequence). The CDR3 covers 14 residues. Here the CDR3 DNA reads TGTGCCAGTAGTACCTGGGACAGAACCTACGAGCAGTACTTC. Its translation: CASSTWDRTYEQYF.

The CDR3 nucleotides read TGTGCCAGCAGCGCTCAGACTAGCGGGAGTGGCGAGCAGTACTTC. It yields the protein CASSAQTSGSGEQYF. The chain couples TRBV2 to TRBJ2-7, with 12 bases matching TRBD2. V gave up 6 bases and J gave up 6 bases; unmatched junction bases: 9. CDR1 is SNHLY and CDR2 is FYNNEI in the germline V gene. The CDR3 spans 15 residues.

This chain links TRBV27 with TRBJ2-7; 8 bases align to TRBD2. From germline, CDR1 is MNHEY and CDR2 SMNVEV (reference sequence). This CDR3 region has 14 residues. Trimming cost V 5 bases and J 7 bases; bases outside gene matches: 10. The CDR3 loop reads CASSTRGGAGEQYF. The CDR3 DNA follows: TGTGCCAGCAGTACCCGGGGGGGGGCAGGTGAGCAGTACTTC.

The chain employs TRBV27 and TRBJ1-1; D is ambiguous. V lost 3 bases and J lost 1, with 6 bases in between. The CDR3 length is 13 residues. The germline V gene has CDR1 MNHEY and CDR2 SMNVEV (reference sequence). The CDR3 DNA is TGTGCCAGCAGTTTCGAGGGGAACACTGAAGCTTTCTTT. As protein: CASSFEGNTEAFF.

The rearrangement uses TRBV28 and TRBJ2-7; TRBD2 matches 7 bases. Trimming cost V 5 bases and J 1 base; bases outside gene matches: 5. This CDR3 region has 14 residues. Germline assignment: CDR1 MDHEN and CDR2 SYDVKM. The CDR3: CASSGASGSYEQYF. The CDR3, as DNA: TGTGCCAGCAGTGGCGCTAGCGGTTCCTACGAGCAGTACTTC.